Listed below are T cell receptor beta chains from one sample, sequenced in a study of cytomegalovirus exposure and HLA in healthy donors. TCRdb's table, derived via immunoSEQ multiplex PCR, lists solely in-frame clones and lacks some. Of 100,000 to 150,000 clones in the sample, around 78% were seen once. The specimen sequenced was PBMCs. The receptors were sampled from a man aged 50 to 59 in good health and CMV-seronegative. Both conserved end residues are part of each CDR3. A D gene is named only where the DNA matches it firmly. Size is omitted from some rows. Given values are once, few, many or a class for expanded clones.

d_gene,abundance,v_gene,j_gene,CDR3aa,CDR3nt
TRBD2,-,TRBV11-3,TRBJ2-3,CASSNSGGAFTDTQYF,TGTGCCAGCAGCAATAGCGGGGGGGCTTTCACAGATACGCAGTATTTT
-,-,TRBV19,TRBJ1-2,CASSSTGTSPYGYTF,TGTGCCAGTAGCAGTACAGGGACCTCACCTTATGGCTACACCTTC
-,-,TRBV11-1,TRBJ1-1,CASSPISGTSNTEAFF,TGTGCCAGCAGCCCAATAAGCGGCACTTCGAACACTGAAGCTTTCTTT
TRBD1,-,TRBV6-5,TRBJ1-1,CASNGQGAGDTEAFF,TGTGCCAGCAACGGACAGGGGGCAGGGGACACTGAAGCTTTCTTT
-,few,TRBV5-1,TRBJ2-1,CASSLVTSEFDEQFF,TGCGCCAGCAGCTTGGTAACGAGCGAATTCGATGAGCAGTTCTTC
TRBD1,-,TRBV19,TRBJ2-4,CASSTAGTEVIQYF,TGTGCCAGTAGCACGGCCGGGACAGAGGTTATTCAGTACTTC
-,-,TRBV4-1,TRBJ2-1,CASSQSGFEQFF,TGCGCCAGCAGCCAATCTGGCTTTGAGCAGTTCTTC
-,-,TRBV6-6,TRBJ1-1,CASNPTDSGKHTEAFF,TGTGCCAGCAACCCAACGGACAGTGGTAAACACACTGAAGCTTTCTTT
-,-,TRBV19,TRBJ2-1,CASSIEPPRSSYNEQFF,TGTGCCAGTAGTATAGAACCCCCCCGTAGCTCCTACAATGAGCAGTTCTTC
-,-,TRBV6-5,TRBJ2-1,CASSYSEGLYNEQFF,TGTGCCAGCAGTTACTCGGAGGGGCTCTACAATGAGCAGTTCTTC
TRBD1,few,TRBV6-1,TRBJ1-4,CASWTGGTNEKLFF,TGTGCCAGCTGGACAGGGGGAACTAATGAAAAACTGTTTTTT
-,-,TRBV5-8,TRBJ1-1,CASSLAYWRWGMNTEAFF,TGTGCCAGCAGCTTGGCTTACTGGAGGTGGGGTATGAACACTGAAGCTTTCTTT
TRBD2,once,TRBV6-1,TRBJ2-3,CASSEVLAGDYDTQYF,TGTGCCAGCAGTGAGGTACTAGCGGGGGATTACGATACGCAGTATTTT
-,-,TRBV5-6,TRBJ2-5,CASSLQETQYF,TGTGCCAGCAGCCTACAAGAGACCCAGTACTTC
-,-,TRBV11-1,TRBJ1-2,CASSLLDSYGYTF,TGTGCCAGCAGCTTACTGGACAGCTATGGCTACACCTTC
TRBD1,-,TRBV6-7,TRBJ2-2,CASSYRDRENTGELFF,TGTGCCAGCAGTTACAGGGACAGGGAGAACACCGGGGAGCTGTTTTTT
-,-,TRBV7-6,TRBJ1-6,CASSRGNSYNSPLHF,TGTGCCAGCAGCCGAGGGAACTCCTATAATTCACCCCTCCACTTT
TRBD2,-,TRBV9,TRBJ2-3,CASSAMGGGTSFTDTQYF,TGTGCCAGCAGCGCTATGGGCGGGGGAACAAGTTTTACAGATACGCAGTATTTT
-,-,TRBV6-5,TRBJ2-3,CASSYDARTYF,TGTGCCAGCAGTTACGATGCTAGAACGTATTTT
TRBD2,-,TRBV5-1,TRBJ2-5,CASSLGLAGVQETQYF,TGCGCCAGCAGCTTGGGGCTAGCGGGGGTCCAAGAGACCCAGTACTTC
TRBD1,-,TRBV27,TRBJ1-2,CASSLGQGARISGYTF,TGTGCCAGCAGTTTAGGGCAGGGGGCGCGTATCTCTGGCTACACCTTC
-,few,TRBV5-1,TRBJ2-1,CASSLERPDEQFF,TGCGCCAGCAGCTTGGAGCGGCCCGATGAGCAGTTCTTC
TRBD1,-,TRBV5-4,TRBJ2-1,CASTVGVGQGTNEQFF,TGTGCCAGCACCGTGGGGGTCGGACAGGGGACCAATGAGCAGTTCTTC
TRBD2,-,TRBV7-9,TRBJ2-7,CASSLDDAGGLYEQYF,TGTGCCAGCAGCTTAGATGACGCGGGGGGACTCTACGAGCAGTACTTC
TRBD1,-,TRBV4-1,TRBJ1-6,CASSQTPSAGGDGRSRPLHF,TGCGCCAGCAGCCAAACCCCCTCGGCAGGGGGCGACGGGAGATCCCGTCCCCTCCACTTT
-,-,TRBV5-1,TRBJ1-4,CASSSTSGGKLFF,TGCGCCAGCAGCTCGACAAGCGGTGGAAAACTGTTTTTT
-,-,TRBV4-1,TRBJ2-5,CASSQGQRQETQYF,TGCGCCAGCAGCCAGGGACAAAGGCAAGAGACCCAGTACTTC
-,few,TRBV5-4,TRBJ2-7,CASSFDWQGSSYEQYF,TGTGCCAGCAGCTTTGACTGGCAGGGAAGCTCCTACGAGCAGTACTTC
-,-,TRBV6-5,TRBJ1-1,CATVADTEAFF,TGTGCCACCGTTGCGGACACTGAAGCTTTCTTT
TRBD1,-,TRBV29-1,TRBJ1-4,CSVARQGSNEKLFF,TGCAGCGTTGCACGACAGGGGTCTAATGAAAAACTGTTTTTT
TRBD1,-,TRBV4-3,TRBJ1-2,CASSQGGQVNYGYTF,TGCGCCAGCAGCCAAGGGGGACAGGTGAACTATGGCTACACCTTC
TRBD1,-,TRBV7-9,TRBJ2-5,CSSSSRQGAQETQYF,TGTTCCAGCAGCTCAAGACAGGGGGCCCAAGAGACCCAGTACTTC
TRBD1,-,TRBV7-2,TRBJ2-7,CASSIGTGNSYEQYF,TGTGCCAGCAGCATCGGGACAGGGAACTCCTACGAGCAGTACTTC
TRBD2,-,TRBV7-3,TRBJ2-5,CASSLHGLADQETQYF,TGTGCCAGCAGCTTACATGGACTAGCGGACCAAGAGACCCAGTACTTC
TRBD2,-,TRBV7-9,TRBJ2-3,CASSPLAGLTDTQYF,TGTGCCAGCAGCCCGCTAGCGGGGCTCACAGATACGCAGTATTTT
TRBD1,once,TRBV18,TRBJ1-1,CASSLGTANTEAFF,TGTGCCAGCTCACTTGGGACAGCGAACACTGAAGCTTTCTTT
-,-,TRBV4-2,TRBJ2-2,CASSQGGELTGELFF,TGTGCCAGCAGCCAAGGGGGGGAACTCACCGGGGAGCTGTTTTTT
-,-,TRBV30,TRBJ2-3,CAWIGVTQYF,TGTGCCTGGATAGGGGTTACGCAGTATTTT
-,-,TRBV5-4,TRBJ1-1,CASSPRDINTEAFF,TGTGCCAGCAGCCCTCGGGACATAAACACTGAAGCTTTCTTT
TRBD1,-,TRBV5-4,TRBJ1-2,CASSLVQGAYGYTF,TGTGCCAGCAGCTTGGTACAGGGGGCCTATGGCTACACCTTC
-,many,TRBV11-2,TRBJ1-2,CASSSTAGGYTF,TGTGCCAGCAGCTCCACCGCCGGGGGCTACACCTTC
TRBD2,-,TRBV5-8,TRBJ2-1,CASSLGLAGNNEQFF,TGTGCCAGCAGCTTGGGTCTAGCGGGAAACAATGAGCAGTTCTTC
-,-,TRBV2,TRBJ1-3,CASSGNSPRNGNTIYF,TGTGCCAGCAGCGGGAACAGTCCCCGAAATGGAAACACCATATATTTT
TRBD1,once,TRBV18,TRBJ1-1,CASSLLASGGGTEAFF,TGTGCCAGCTCACTACTAGCCTCAGGGGGAGGCACTGAAGCTTTCTTT
TRBD1,-,TRBV2,TRBJ2-7,CANSRDRANEQYF,TGTGCCAACTCCCGGGACAGGGCCAACGAGCAGTACTTC
TRBD2,-,TRBV28,TRBJ2-1,CASRLAGDNEQFF,TGTGCCAGCCGGCTAGCGGGGGACAATGAGCAGTTCTTC
-,-,TRBV30,TRBJ2-2,CAWSVWGRGNTGELFF,TGTGCCTGGAGTGTATGGGGCAGGGGGAACACCGGGGAGCTGTTTTTT
-,-,TRBV7-9,TRBJ1-1,CSSSSDSKNTEAFF,TGTTCCAGCAGCTCGGACAGCAAGAACACTGAAGCTTTCTTT
TRBD2,-,TRBV2,TRBJ2-2,CASERGWGLTSGGSNTGELFF,TGTGCCAGCGAGAGGGGGTGGGGACTAACTAGCGGGGGGTCGAACACCGGGGAGCTGTTTTTT
-,-,TRBV19,TRBJ1-1,CASSLTSGKGEAFF,TGTGCCAGTAGCCTAACCTCGGGGAAGGGTGAAGCTTTCTTT
-,-,TRBV18,TRBJ1-5,CASSRMTLGQNQPQHF,TGTGCCAGCTCCCGAATGACCCTGGGGCAAAATCAGCCCCAGCATTTT
TRBD1,-,TRBV6-5,TRBJ1-2,CASSPGTGHGYTF,TGTGCCAGCAGCCCCGGGACAGGGCATGGCTACACCTTC
TRBD1,-,TRBV18,TRBJ2-5,CASSPNGRQGGETQYF,TGTGCCAGCTCACCTAACGGGCGACAGGGGGGAGAGACCCAGTACTTC
-,-,TRBV1,TRBJ1-3,CTSSQDVQASGNTIYF,TGCACCAGCAGCCAAGATGTACAGGCCTCTGGAAACACCATATATTTT
TRBD2,-,TRBV5-1,TRBJ2-3,CASSLGLAGGEDTQYF,TGCGCCAGCAGCTTGGGACTAGCGGGGGGAGAGGATACGCAGTATTTT